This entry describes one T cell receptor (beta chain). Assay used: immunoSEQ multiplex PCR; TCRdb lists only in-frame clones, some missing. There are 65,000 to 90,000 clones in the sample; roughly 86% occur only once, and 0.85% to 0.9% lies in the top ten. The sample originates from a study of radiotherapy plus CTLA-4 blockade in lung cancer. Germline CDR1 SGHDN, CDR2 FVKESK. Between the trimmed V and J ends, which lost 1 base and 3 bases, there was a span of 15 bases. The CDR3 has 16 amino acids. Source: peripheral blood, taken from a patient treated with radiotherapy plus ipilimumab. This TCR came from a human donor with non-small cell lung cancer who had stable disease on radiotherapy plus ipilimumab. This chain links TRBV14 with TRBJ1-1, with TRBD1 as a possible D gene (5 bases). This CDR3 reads CASSQGGVGGYTEAFF. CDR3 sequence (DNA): TGTGCCAGCAGCCAAGGGGGTGTCGGGGGTTACACTGAAGCTTTCTTT.